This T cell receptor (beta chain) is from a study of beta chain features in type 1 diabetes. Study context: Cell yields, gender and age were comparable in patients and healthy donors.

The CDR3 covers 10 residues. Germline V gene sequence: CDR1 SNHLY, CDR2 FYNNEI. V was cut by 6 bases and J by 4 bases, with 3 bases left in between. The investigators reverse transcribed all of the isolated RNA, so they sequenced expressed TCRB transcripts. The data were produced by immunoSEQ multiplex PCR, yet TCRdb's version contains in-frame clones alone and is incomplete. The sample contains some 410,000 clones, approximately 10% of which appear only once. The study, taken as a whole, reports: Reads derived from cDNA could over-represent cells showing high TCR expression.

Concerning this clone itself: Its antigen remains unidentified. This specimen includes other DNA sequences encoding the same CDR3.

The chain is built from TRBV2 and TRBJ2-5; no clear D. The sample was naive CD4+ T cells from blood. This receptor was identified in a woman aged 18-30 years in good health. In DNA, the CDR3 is TGTGCCAGCAGGGTAGAGACCCAGTACTTC. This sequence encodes CASRVETQYF.